Reported below is one T cell receptor beta chain. What it recognizes is unknown. The sample belongs to a study of cytomegalovirus exposure and HLA in healthy donors. Study-level background: Early released data comprised around 80 million unique TCRs from HLA-typed donors. Of around 400 genotyped donors, about 81% grouped in the Caucasian-associated ancestry cluster.

CDR1 LNHDA and CDR2 SQIVND come from the germline V gene (reference sequence). This CDR3 has 17 residues. Trimming took 5 bases from V and 0 from J; bases not matched to a gene: 11. General study findings and limits: Reported findings show TCR beta sequences accurately forecast HLA-A and HLA-B alleles in most subjects.

The PCR used 60 Vbeta and 13 Jbeta primers. The table came from immunoSEQ multiplex PCR; TCRdb's copy has only in-frame clones and leaves some out. The sample has 85,000 to 100,000 clones; roughly 78% are singletons. The V call is TRBV19, the J call TRBJ1-1; 8 nucleotides line up with TRBD1. This clonotype was obtained from a woman between 55 and 75 years old in good health and CMV-seronegative. The sample was PBMCs. The CDR3 DNA follows: TGTGCCAGTAGTTGGACAGGGCTGGGGGAGATGAACACTGAAGCTTTCTTT. Protein sequence: CASSWTGLGEMNTEAFF.